What follows is one TCR beta chain and its context. Germline V CDR1 and CDR2: SGDLS, YYNGEE. CDR3 length: 18 amino acids. Trimming took 0 bases from V and 3 from J; bases not matched to a gene: 9. The source of the sample is a study of blood T cell repertoires in COVID-19. On the study more broadly: Acute and convalescent COVID-19 samples came from the United States, Italy and Spain. Sample material is recorded as cDNA or gDNA derived from T cells, B-cell-depleted T cells, or PBMCs.

Original handling: Estimates of nucleated cell counts were drawn from the amplification of reference gene primers. Data came from immunoSEQ multiplex PCR; TCRdb stores just in-frame clones and leaves some out. V and J calls and clone size are as listed in that table; D and trimming were resolved from the DNA. The sample holds roughly 250,000 clones, roughly 90% seen once. This chain links TRBV9 with TRBJ2-2; 9 bases agree with TRBD1. Sequences were obtained from peripheral blood. The clonotype comes from a woman in her thirties or forties who had recovered from COVID-19. The CDR3 loop is CASSVAPTGGPHTGELFF. The CDR3 DNA is TGTGCCAGCAGCGTAGCGCCCACAGGGGGCCCACACACCGGGGAGCTGTTTTTT.